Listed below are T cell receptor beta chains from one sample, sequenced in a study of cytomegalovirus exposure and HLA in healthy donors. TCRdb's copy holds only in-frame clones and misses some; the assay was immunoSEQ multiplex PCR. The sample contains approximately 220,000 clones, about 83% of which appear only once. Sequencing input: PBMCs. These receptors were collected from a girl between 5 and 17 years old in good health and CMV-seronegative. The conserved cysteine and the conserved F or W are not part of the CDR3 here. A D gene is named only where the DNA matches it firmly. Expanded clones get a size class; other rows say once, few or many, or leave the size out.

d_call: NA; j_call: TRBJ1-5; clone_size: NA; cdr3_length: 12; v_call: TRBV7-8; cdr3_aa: ASSLFFVGQPQH
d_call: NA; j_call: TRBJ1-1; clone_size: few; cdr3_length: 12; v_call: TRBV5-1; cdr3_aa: ASSLYVGRTEAF
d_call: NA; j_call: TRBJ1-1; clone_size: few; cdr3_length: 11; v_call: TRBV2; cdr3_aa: ASRGLAGTEAF
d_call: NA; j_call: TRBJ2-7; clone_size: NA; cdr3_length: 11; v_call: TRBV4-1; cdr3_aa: ASSRRETYEQY
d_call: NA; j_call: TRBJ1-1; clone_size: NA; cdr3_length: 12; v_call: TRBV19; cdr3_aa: ASSIRGGAAEAF
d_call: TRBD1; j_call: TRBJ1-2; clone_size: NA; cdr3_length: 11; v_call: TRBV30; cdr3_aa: AWTGQGPYGYT
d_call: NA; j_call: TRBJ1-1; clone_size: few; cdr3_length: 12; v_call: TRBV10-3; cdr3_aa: AISETTVNTEAF
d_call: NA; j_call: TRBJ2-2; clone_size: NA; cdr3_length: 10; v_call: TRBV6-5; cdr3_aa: ASSRTTGELF
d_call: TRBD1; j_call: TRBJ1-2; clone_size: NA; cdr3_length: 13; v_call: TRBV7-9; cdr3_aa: ASSSLDRDHYGYT
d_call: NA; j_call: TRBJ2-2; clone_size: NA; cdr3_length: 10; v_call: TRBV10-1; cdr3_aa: ASSLNTGELF
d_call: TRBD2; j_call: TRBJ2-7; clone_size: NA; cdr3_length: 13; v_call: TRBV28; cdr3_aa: ASRREGPLAGEQY
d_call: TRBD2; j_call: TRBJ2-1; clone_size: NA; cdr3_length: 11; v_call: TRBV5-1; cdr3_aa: ASSWDGGNEQF
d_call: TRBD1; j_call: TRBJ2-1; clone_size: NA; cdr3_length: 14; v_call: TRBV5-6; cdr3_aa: ASSLTDRVPYNEQF
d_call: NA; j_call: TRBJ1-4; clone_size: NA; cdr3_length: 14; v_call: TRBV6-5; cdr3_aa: ASSFARGATNEKLF
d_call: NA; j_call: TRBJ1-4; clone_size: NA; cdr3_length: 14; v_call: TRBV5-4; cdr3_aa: ASSLGGQSLSEKLF
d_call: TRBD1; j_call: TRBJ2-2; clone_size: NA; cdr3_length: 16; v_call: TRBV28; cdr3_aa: ASSLSAGQGARTGELF
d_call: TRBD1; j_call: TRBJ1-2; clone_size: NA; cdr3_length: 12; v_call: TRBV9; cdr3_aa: ASSVTRQGNGYT
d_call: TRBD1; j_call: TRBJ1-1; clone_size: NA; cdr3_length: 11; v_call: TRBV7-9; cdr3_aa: ASSSNRGTEAF
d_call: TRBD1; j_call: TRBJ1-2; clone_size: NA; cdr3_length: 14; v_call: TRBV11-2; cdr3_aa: ASSLAHRGLRPEYT
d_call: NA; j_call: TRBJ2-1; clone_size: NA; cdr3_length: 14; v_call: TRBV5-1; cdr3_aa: ASSLAGNTLQLEQF